Shown below are 9 T cell receptor beta chains from a single sample sequenced in a study of blood T cell repertoires in COVID-19. The protocol was immunoSEQ multiplex PCR, while the TCRdb copy is restricted to in-frame clones and leaves out a portion. The profile shows approximately 250,000 clones, about nine tenths of them singletons. Sequencing was carried out using peripheral blood. The receptors were gathered from a man aged 25-40 years with COVID-19, enrolled during active disease.

The chain uses TRBV19 and TRBJ1-2, with a possible D match to TRBD1 (6 bases). The length of the CDR3 is 13 residues. The germline V gene has CDR1 LNHDA and CDR2 SQIVND (reference sequence). The V and J ends lost 2 bases and 4 bases respectively, with 8 bases between them. The CDR3 spells CASSIKDSYGYTF. Here the CDR3 DNA reads TGTGCCAGTAGTATAAAGGACAGCTATGGCTACACCTTC.

The CDR3 bases are TGTGCCAGCAGCATCCAGGGGAATCAGCCCCAGCATTTT. It yields the protein CASSIQGNQPQHF. V is TRBV6-5 and J is TRBJ1-5; TRBD1 is a possible D gene (6 bases). The CDR3 is 13 residues long. Trimming stripped 6 bases from V and 4 bases from J, with 10 bases between. Germline V gives CDR1 MNHEY, CDR2 SVGAGI.

The chain couples TRBV12-3 or TRBV12-4 to TRBJ1-5; no reliable D call. The CDR3 loop spans 13 amino acids. V dropped 3 bases and J dropped 5 bases, with 8 bases sitting between them. CDR3 DNA sequence: TGTGCCAGCAGTTTCTCCCCGGATCAGCCCCAGCATTTT. Protein product: CASSFSPDQPQHF.

The chain couples TRBV12-3 or TRBV12-4 to TRBJ1-2; D possibly corresponds to TRBD1 (5 bases). Trimming took off 2 bases at V and 7 bases at J, with 11 bases between the two ends. The CDR3 has 13 residues. CDR3 protein: CASSLRGSGGYTF. CDR3 DNA sequence: TGTGCCAGCAGTTTAAGGGGTTCAGGTGGCTACACCTTC.

The gene calls are TRBV28 and TRBJ2-6, with 10 positions matching TRBD1. CDR3 size: 17 residues. The J segment lost 0 bases and the V segment lost 7 bases, leaving 6 bases of the junction unmatched. Germline CDR1 MDHEN, CDR2 SYDVKM. In nucleotides, the CDR3 is TGTGCCAGCAAAGGCGGGACAGGGGACTCTGGGGCCAACGTCCTGACTTTC. Translation: CASKGGTGDSGANVLTF. Together with reference TRBV28 and TRBJ2-6, the CDR3 gives the full variable domain: DVKVTQSSRYLVKRTGEKVFLECVQDMDHENMFWYRQDPGLGLRLIYFSYDVKMKEKGDIPEGYSVSREKKERFSLILESASTNQTSMYLCASKGGTGDSGANVLTFGAGSRLTVL.

The rearrangement joins TRBV9 to TRBJ2-6, with D possibly TRBD2 on 5 matching bases. Trimming removed 1 base at V and 0 bases at J, with 14 bases between. The CDR3 spans 18 residues. Germline assignment: CDR1 SGDLS and CDR2 YYNGEE. CDR3 bases: TGTGCCAGCAGCGTAAGTCTGGACTCTCTCTCTGGGGCCAACGTCCTGACTTTC. Encoded protein: CASSVSLDSLSGANVLTF. Looking up the rest from reference TRBV9 and TRBJ2-6 gives the full variable domain: DSGVTQTPKHLITATGQRVTLRCSPRSGDLSVYWYQQSLDQGLQFLIQYYNGEERAKGNILERFSAQQFPDLHSELNLSSLELGDSALYFCASSVSLDSLSGANVLTFGAGSRLTVL.

V usage is TRBV10-3 and J usage is TRBJ2-3; 12 nucleotides align to TRBD2. The CDR3 totals 16 residues. Trimming removed 0 bases from V and 4 bases from J; junction bases left unmatched: 2. The germline CDR1 and CDR2 sequences are ENHRY and SYGVKD. CDR3 nucleotide sequence: TGTGCCATCAGTGAGTCCCTAGCGGGGGGGTCAGATACGCAGTATTTT. Translating it yields CAISESLAGGSDTQYF.

The J gene is TRBJ2-5, the V gene TRBV10-2, with 9 positions matching TRBD1. The V segment lost 6 bases and the J segment 4 bases; nucleotides outside the gene matches: 3. The V gene's germline CDR1 is WSHSY and CDR2 SAAADI. There are 13 residues in the CDR3. The CDR3, as DNA: TGCGCCAGCAGAACAGGGGGCGGAGAGACCCAGTACTTC. Protein: CASRTGGGETQYF.

The chain couples TRBV5-1 to TRBJ1-2, with 7 positions matching TRBD1. Per germline, CDR1 SGHRS and CDR2 YFSETQ. The CDR3 spans 13 residues. V was pared by 1 base and J by 6 bases, with 3 bases of the junction left unmatched. CDR3 sequence: CASSLRTGDGYTF. The CDR3, as DNA: TGCGCCAGCAGCTTGAGGACAGGCGATGGCTACACCTTC.